This T cell receptor (beta chain) stems from a study of CD8 T cells in ankylosing spondylitis. This clonotype has more than one count but fewer than ten. Antigen unknown. Each TCR beta library was made by quantitative 5'-RACE that incorporated molecular barcodes. TCRdb reprocessed the 5' RACE reads via MiXCR and lists one record per CDR3 protein. This table holds 220,000 or so distinct CDR3 sequences, about 18% found once. CDR1 and CDR2 (germline): SNHLY, FYNNEI. V was clipped by 1 base and J by 4 bases, with 16 bases between them. This CDR3 spans 16 amino acids. Study results and limitations: Some of these motif variants have turned up before, in reports on reactive arthritis synovial fluid and blood. Seemingly distinctive of ankylosing spondylitis blood was a TCR beta motif formed by eight highly homologous variants. Reportedly, matched ankylosing spondylitis synovial fluid was significantly enriched for disease-linked clones.

V and J are TRBV2 and TRBJ1-2; no definite D call. The sequence was obtained from a male donor with ankylosing spondylitis. The sample was blood, either unsorted or a sorted T cell fraction (not recorded which). The CDR3 DNA reads as TGTGCCAGCAGTGAAGAAAGAGGTGTCCCCTTCTATGGCTACACCTTC. This gives the protein CASSEERGVPFYGYTF.